These T cell receptor beta chains were read from a single sample in a study of T cells in Graves' hyperthyroidism and ophthalmopathy. From the multiplex PCR reads, TCRdb called clonotypes with MiXCR, one entry per CDR3 protein. Here the sample spans some 620,000 distinct CDR3 sequences, 15% to 20% being singletons. The sequenced material came from blood. The receptors derive from a woman in her thirties with Graves' hyperthyroidism. Both conserved end residues are trimmed from each CDR3.

TRBV30	AWSKHISGTGEKRAYGYT
TRBV27	ASSLDRGSGDTQY
TRBV29-1	SVLRRAGGTGELF
TRBV5-1	ASSLIGASNQPQH
TRBV7-9	ASSFLRDYEQY
TRBV3-2	ASSQDPLAGMMEETQY
TRBV4-2	ASSQEASGLDTQY
TRBV12-5	ASGQGPTEAF
TRBV2	ASRGYEGLGEKLF
TRBV10-2	ASSDPVGRNTGELF
TRBV28	ASRSYSNQPQH
TRBV12-3/TRBV12-4	ASSSGTGRTQY
TRBV28	ASSPGGPGEKLF
TRBV5-1	ASSLAGTSDSTDTQY
TRBV6-2/TRBV6-3	ASSYGLRQGNTGELF
TRBV24-1	ATSNPLGAGGTDTQY
TRBV27	ASSVTARGAYEQY
TRBV9	ASSVSGGSNQPQH
TRBV27	ASSGGQGAAVTEAF
TRBV27	ASSSGRRGTFYEQY
TRBV20-1	SARDTKGTYEQY
TRBV20-1	SARDFADSPLH
TRBV6-1	ASSSRTSGSPDTQY
TRBV29-1	SSREAGTQY
TRBV5-1	ASSPEIQNTGELF
TRBV28	ASSPFLAGLTYNEQF
TRBV28	ASSLSSGASGQPQH
TRBV24-1	ATSDSRGNTEAF
TRBV20-1	AGDQDTGELF
TRBV2	ATVTGGDNTEAF
TRBV9	ASSGTGGNGYT
TRBV9	ASSVDGGYNEQF
TRBV5-1	ASSETGVSYNEQF
TRBV12-3/TRBV12-4	ASSFLGRNTEAF
TRBV18	ASSPRTGRIEQF
TRBV3-1	ASSQKATNEKLF
TRBV20-1	SARGLAGPDTQY
TRBV29-1	SVEDGTSLEQY
TRBV14	ASSQIPGLAGGARSYNEQF
TRBV7-2	ASSFSHGQGSEF
TRBV20-1	SARVLSTGELF
TRBV5-5	ASSTGLAVSYEQY
TRBV18	ASSPIFRTQPTDTQY
TRBV7-8	ASSGNRDQPQH
TRBV20-1	SALLGGNYNEKLF
TRBV11-1	ASSLGDRDTQY
TRBV2	ASTKVVRTEAF
TRBV7-9	ASTSMATNEKLF